This TCR beta chain was recorded in a study of T cell responses to AZD1222 COVID-19 vaccine. Germline V gene sequence: CDR1 LNHDA, CDR2 SQIVND (reference sequence). The ends were cut back, 5 bases at V and 1 base at J, with 15 bases in the middle. The CDR3 has 16 amino acids. Profiling relied on immunoSEQ multiplex PCR, and the TCRdb table lists in-frame clones only, not all of them. The sample has about 120,000 clones, 70% to 90% seen once. Specimen: peripheral blood, collected 28 days after the second AZD1222 dose. The genes are TRBV19 and TRBJ1-3, with D possibly TRBD1 on 5 matching bases. The TCR was taken from an adult who received the AZD1222 COVID-19 vaccine. CDR3 bases: TGTGCCAGTAGTCCCTCGGGGGTCACTTCTGGAAACACCATATATTTT. Protein: CASSPSGVTSGNTIYF. The whole variable domain, filled in from reference TRBV19 and TRBJ1-3, reads DGGITQSPKYLFRKEGQNVTLSCEQNLNHDAMYWYRQDPGQGLRLIYYSQIVNDFQKGDIAEGYSVSREKKESFPLTVTSAQKNPTAFYLCASSPSGVTSGNTIYFGEGSWLTVV.